The 8 T cell receptor beta chains reported below all come from one sample, sequenced in a study of early T cells in non-severe SARS-CoV-2 infection. TCRdb fed the 5' RACE reads into MiXCR, producing one record per CDR3 protein. The profile covers more than 95,000 distinct CDR3 sequences, with under 15% appearing a single time and around a fifth taken by the ten largest. The sample taken for sequencing was whole blood. All receptors come from an adult who was a healthcare worker with PCR-confirmed SARS-CoV-2 infection or an uninfected control (not recorded which).

The chain carries TRBV29-1 and TRBJ1-1, with D possibly matching TRBD1 (6 bases). Trimming took 8 bases from V and 1 from J, leaving 11 bases between them. The CDR3 length is 12 residues. Looked up from germline, CDR1 is SQVTM and CDR2 is ANQGSEA. CDR3 in amino acids: CSYKQGNTEAFF. The CDR3 DNA follows: TGCAGCTATAAACAGGGGAACACTGAAGCTTTCTTT.

This clonotype was seen ten or more times. J is TRBJ2-1 and V is TRBV11-3; either TRBD1 or TRBD2 may fit D (5 bases each). CDR3 length: 14 amino acids. V shed 4 bases and J shed 9 bases, with 16 bases lying between them. Germline values: CDR1 SGHNT, CDR2 YENEEA. Here the CDR3 DNA reads TGTGCCAGCAGCTGGGGCCGGACTGGGGGTGAGCAGTTCTTC. Its translation: CASSWGRTGGEQFF.

The rearrangement links TRBV2 to TRBJ2-3; TRBD2 matches at 14 bases. The CDR3 consists of 15 residues. The germline V gene has CDR1 SNHLY and CDR2 FYNNEI. With 8 bases clipped from V and 3 bases from J, the junction kept 4 bases outside the gene matches. In DNA form, the CDR3 reads TGTGCCAGCCGGGGACTAGCGGGGGAGACAGATACGCAGTATTTT. Translating it yields CASRGLAGETDTQYF.

The genes are TRBV11-2 and TRBJ2-3, with D maybe TRBD1 (7 bases). Deletions cut 7 bases from V and 1 base from J, with 12 bases between. CDR1 is SGHAT and CDR2 is FQNNGV in the germline V gene. This CDR3 is built from 14 residues. CDR3 bases: TGTGCCAGCAACAGGGGACTCCGCACAGATACGCAGTATTTT. The encoded protein is CASNRGLRTDTQYF. Using reference TRBV11-2 and TRBJ2-3 for the parts outside the CDR3, the full variable domain is EAGVAQSPRYKIIEKRQSVAFWCNPISGHATLYWYQQILGQGPKLLIQFQNNGVVDDSQLPKDRFSAERLKGVDSTLKIQPAKLEDSAVYLCASNRGLRTDTQYFGPGTRLTVL.

This clonotype has just a few counts. V usage is TRBV13 and J usage is TRBJ1-2, with 12 bases identical to TRBD1. The trim removed 7 bases at V and 4 bases at J, leaving 7 bases unmatched. Germline loops: CDR1 PRHDT, CDR2 FYEKMQ (reference sequence). The CDR3 length is 15 residues. The CDR3 is CASTKGQGALYGYTF. The CDR3 bases are TGTGCCAGCACAAAGGGACAGGGGGCTCTCTATGGCTACACCTTC.

This clonotype came up a few times. The rearrangement links TRBV5-1 to TRBJ2-3, with D hard to call. V was cut by 4 bases and J by 4 bases, with 16 bases left in between. The CDR3 has 15 residues. In germline, CDR1 is SGHRS, CDR2 YFSETQ. As DNA, the CDR3 is TGCGCCAGCAGCCCTGGCCGTTCGGCCGCAGATACGCAGTATTTT. Amino acid sequence: CASSPGRSAADTQYF.

This clonotype was counted a single time. The genes are TRBV5-8 and TRBJ1-2; 7 bases line up with TRBD1. With 10 bases clipped from V and 6 bases from J, the junction kept 9 bases outside the gene matches. Germline lookup yields CDR1 SGHTS and CDR2 YDEGEE. This CDR3 is built from 12 residues. The CDR3 is CAALFQGDGYTF. The CDR3 coding sequence is TGTGCCGCGCTTTTTCAGGGGGATGGCTACACCTTC.

The V gene is TRBV5-1, the J gene TRBJ2-1; 7 bases agree with TRBD1. The CDR3 consists of 14 residues. Germline V lookup: CDR1 SGHRS, CDR2 YFSETQ. Trimming removed 1 base from V and 8 bases from J; junction bases left unmatched: 6. This CDR3 is CASSLRGPGDEQFF. The CDR3 nucleotides read TGCGCCAGCAGCTTGAGGGGGCCGGGTGATGAGCAGTTCTTC.